The 17 T cell receptor beta chains reported below all come from one sample, sequenced in a study of T-cell reconstitution after alpha-beta-depleted transplantation in children. The authors prepared the TCRbeta library with unique molecular identifiers. One entry per CDR3 protein, called by TCRdb with MiXCR from the PCR reads. Counted here are 200,000 or so distinct CDR3 sequences, about 6% occurring once; the ten biggest clones make up about 4.3%. The sequencing used PBMCs, collected before TCRalphabeta/CD19-depleted stem cell transplant. The source of these receptors is a girl under three years old with combined immunodeficiency, due to receive a stem cell transplant.

This clonotype was seen a few times. V gene TRBV5-1 combines with J gene TRBJ1-1; D gene uncertain. The V end was cut by 4 bases, the J end by 0 bases, with 10 bases between. Germline CDR1 is SGHRS and CDR2 is YFSETQ. The CDR3 extends over 14 amino acids. The CDR3 spells CASSLGRLNTEAFF. In DNA form, the CDR3 reads TGCGCCAGCAGCCTAGGACGTCTGAACACTGAAGCTTTCTTT.

V gene TRBV20-1 combines with J gene TRBJ2-2; a weak D match, TRBD2 (5 bases). Trimming stripped 2 bases from V and 5 bases from J, with 12 bases between. CDR3 size: 14 residues. The V gene's germline CDR1 is DFQATT and CDR2 SNEGSKA (reference sequence). The CDR3 DNA is TGCAGTGCTAGAAGTGTCCCGGGGACCGGGGAGCTGTTTTTT. Translated, it gives CSARSVPGTGELFF.

This clonotype was recorded at least ten times. V is TRBV7-3 and J is TRBJ2-1; D unresolved. Deletions cut 6 bases from V and 0 bases from J, with 21 bases between. The CDR3 runs to 18 residues. From germline, CDR1 is SGHTA and CDR2 FQGTGA. DNA of the CDR3: TGTGCCAGCAGTCTTTTTCCCCTTCCTCACGGCTCCTACAATGAGCAGTTCTTC. Translated, it gives CASSLFPLPHGSYNEQFF.

In its sample, this clonotype was seen many times. The chain joins TRBV28 to TRBJ2-1, with 12 bases that match TRBD2. This CDR3 comprises 19 residues. Germline V gene data show CDR1 as MDHEN and CDR2 as SYDVKM. V shed 3 bases and J 2 bases; nucleotides not matched to a gene: 11. The CDR3 nucleotides are TGTGCCAGCAGTTTGGTAGAGTCGCTAGCGGGAGGGCCCTACAATGAGCAGTTCTTC. Its translation is CASSLVESLAGGPYNEQFF. Based on the CDR3 plus reference TRBV28 and TRBJ2-1, the full variable domain is DVKVTQSSRYLVKRTGEKVFLECVQDMDHENMFWYRQDPGLGLRLIYFSYDVKMKEKGDIPEGYSVSREKKERFSLILESASTNQTSMYLCASSLVESLAGGPYNEQFFGPGTRLTVL.

This rearrangement joins TRBV19 to TRBJ2-7; D is unresolved. V was shortened by 5 bases and J by 2 bases, with 10 bases between the two germline ends. Germline V gene sequence: CDR1 LNHDA, CDR2 SQIVND (reference sequence). The CDR3 has 13 residues. CDR3 sequence reads: CASSEDLTYEQYF. The DNA of the CDR3 is TGTGCCAGTAGTGAAGATCTTACCTACGAGCAGTACTTC.

This clonotype was counted ten times or more. The chain combines TRBV7-2 with TRBJ2-7, with a tentative D call TRBD1 (6 bases). The V gene lost 2 bases and the J gene lost 1 base, with 18 bases spanning the gap. The germline V gene has CDR1 SGHTA and CDR2 FQGNSA. The CDR3 contains 17 residues. The CDR3 coding sequence is TGTGCCAGCAGCTTACCCCTTACAGGGAGCCTTTCCTACGAGCAGTACTTC. It translates to CASSLPLTGSLSYEQYF.

This clonotype was counted at least ten times. The V call is TRBV29-1, the J call TRBJ2-7, with 9 bases matching TRBD1. This CDR3 has 17 amino acids. Losses at the gene ends were 1 base for V and 0 bases for J; bases not matched to a gene: 10. Germline CDR1 SQVTM, CDR2 ANQGSEA. The CDR3 loop is CSVEVEQGAVTSYEQYF. The DNA for the CDR3 is TGCAGCGTTGAAGTTGAACAGGGGGCTGTTACCTCCTACGAGCAGTACTTC.

This clonotype has just a few counts. The CDR3 DNA reads TGTGCCAGCAGTACAAACAGGGGGCAGCCCCAGCATTTT. Translated: CASSTNRGQPQHF. V is TRBV27 and J is TRBJ1-5, with 8 bases that match TRBD1. This CDR3 has 13 residues. CDR1 and CDR2 (germline): MNHEY, SMNVEV (reference sequence). The V and J ends lost 5 bases and 7 bases, in that order; junction bases with no gene match: 4.

This clonotype was counted ten times or more. This chain uses TRBV4-3 with TRBJ1-5, with TRBD1 identical over 7 bases. J was trimmed by 7 bases and V by 0 bases; bases with no gene match: 6. CDR1 is LGHNA, CDR2 YSLEER, per germline. CDR3 size: 15 residues. The CDR3 is CASSQDNRGGQPQHF. CDR3 in DNA: TGCGCCAGCAGCCAAGATAACAGGGGAGGACAGCCCCAGCATTTT.

This clonotype was recorded many times. The genes are TRBV7-9 and TRBJ1-1, with D possibly matching TRBD1 (6 bases). CDR1 is SEHNR and CDR2 is FQNEAQ in the germline V gene (reference sequence). The CDR3 runs 15 residues. V lost 6 bases to trimming and J lost 3 bases, with 17 bases between them. The CDR3 DNA reads TGTGCCAGCAGACACCCCCCGCAGGGGTACACTGAAGCTTTCTTT. Its translation is CASRHPPQGYTEAFF.

This clonotype occurred a few times. The chain uses TRBV7-9 and TRBJ2-3; D is perhaps TRBD2 (5 bases). Germline V gene sequence: CDR1 SEHNR, CDR2 FQNEAQ (reference sequence). This CDR3 comprises 14 residues. Trimming took off 3 bases at V and 4 bases at J, with 11 bases between the two ends. The CDR3 nucleotides are TGTGCCAGCAGCTTCGGGGTAGGGTCAGATACGCAGTATTTT. This gives the protein CASSFGVGSDTQYF.

This clonotype was counted ten times or more. V and J are TRBV29-1 and TRBJ2-1, with D perhaps assigned TRBD1 or TRBD2 (5 bases each). V was cut by 7 bases and J by 5 bases, with 21 bases left in between. The length of the CDR3 is 15 residues. Germline V lookup: CDR1 SQVTM, CDR2 ANQGSEA. The CDR3 reads CSAQGTKYSHNEQFF. CDR3 DNA: TGCAGCGCTCAAGGGACCAAATACAGCCACAATGAGCAGTTCTTC.

In its sample, this clonotype was seen many times. One end of the junction varies from germline; a read error may be responsible. J is TRBJ1-1 and V is TRBV7-9, with D tentatively TRBD1 (6 bases). Germline loops: CDR1 SEHNR, CDR2 FQNEAQ (reference sequence). The CDR3 is 14 residues long. The CDR3 here is CASTLGQLNTEAFF. As DNA, the CDR3 is TGTGCCAGCACCTTAGGACAGCTGAACACTGAAGCTTTCTTT. Full variable domain (rest looked up from reference TRBV7-9 and TRBJ1-1): DTGVSQNPRHKITKRGQNVTFRCDPISEHNRLYWYRQTLGQGPEFLTYFQNEAQLEKSRLLSDRFSAERPKGSFSTLEIQRTEQGDSAMYLCASTLGQLNTEAFFGQGTRLTVV.

This clonotype was observed at least ten times. This chain uses TRBV5-5 with TRBJ2-1; D might be TRBD1 (5 bases). Germline assignment: CDR1 SGHKS and CDR2 YYEKEE (reference sequence). CDR3 length: 16 residues. Trimming removed 2 bases from V and 2 bases from J, with 14 bases in between. The CDR3 DNA sequence: TGTGCCAGCAGCTTTACCCCAGGGCCCCCCTACAATGAGCAGTTCTTC. Amino acid sequence: CASSFTPGPPYNEQFF.

This clonotype was observed at least ten times. The gene calls are TRBV7-6 and TRBJ2-1, with TRBD2 identical over 7 bases. The V and J ends lost 1 base and 12 bases, in that order; junction bases with no gene match: 12. Germline V lookup: CDR1 SGHVS, CDR2 FNYEAQ. The CDR3 covers 15 residues. The CDR3 sequence is CASSLEAGSNAAQFF. DNA of the CDR3: TGTGCCAGCAGCTTAGAAGCGGGGTCCAACGCTGCGCAGTTCTTC.

This clonotype was seen many times. The rearrangement links TRBV7-9 to TRBJ2-1; possible D gene TRBD1, 5 bases. This CDR3 comprises 15 residues. V lost 2 bases, J lost 2 bases, and 10 bases lay in between. Germline CDR1 is SEHNR and CDR2 is FQNEAQ (reference sequence). CDR3 protein: CASSLPGYPYNEQFF. For the CDR3, the DNA is TGTGCCAGCAGCTTACCAGGGTACCCCTACAATGAGCAGTTCTTC.

This clonotype was observed at least ten times. The chain uses TRBV6-5 and TRBJ2-1; unclear D gene. The CDR3 runs to 12 residues. The V and J ends lost 2 bases and 7 bases respectively, with 6 bases between them. Germline V gene sequence: CDR1 MNHEY, CDR2 SVGAGI. The CDR3 coding sequence is TGTGCCAGCAGTTACCCGCAGAATGAGCAGTTCTTC. Translation: CASSYPQNEQFF.